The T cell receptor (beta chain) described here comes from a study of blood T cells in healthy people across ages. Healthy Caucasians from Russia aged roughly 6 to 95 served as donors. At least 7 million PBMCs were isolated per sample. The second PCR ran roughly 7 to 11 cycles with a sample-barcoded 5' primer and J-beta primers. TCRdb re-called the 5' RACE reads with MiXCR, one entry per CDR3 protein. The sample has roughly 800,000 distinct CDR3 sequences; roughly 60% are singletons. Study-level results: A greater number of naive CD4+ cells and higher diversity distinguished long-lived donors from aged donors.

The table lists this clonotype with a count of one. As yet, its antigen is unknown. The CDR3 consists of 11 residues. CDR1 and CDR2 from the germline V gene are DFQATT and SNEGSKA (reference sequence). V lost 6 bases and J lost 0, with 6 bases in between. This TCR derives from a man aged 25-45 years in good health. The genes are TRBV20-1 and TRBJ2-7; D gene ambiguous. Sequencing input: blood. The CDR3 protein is CSAPNSYEQYF. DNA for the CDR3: TGCAGTGCCCCAAACTCCTACGAGCAGTACTTC.